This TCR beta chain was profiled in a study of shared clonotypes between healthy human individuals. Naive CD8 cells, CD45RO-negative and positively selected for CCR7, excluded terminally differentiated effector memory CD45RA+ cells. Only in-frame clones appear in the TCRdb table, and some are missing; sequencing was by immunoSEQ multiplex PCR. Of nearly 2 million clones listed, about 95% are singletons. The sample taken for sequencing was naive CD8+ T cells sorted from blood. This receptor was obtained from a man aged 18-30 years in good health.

In DNA form, the CDR3 reads TGTGCTAGTGGTTTGGGGGTACAGGCGAGGGTCTCCTACGAGCAGTACTTC. Encoded protein: CASGLGVQARVSYEQYF. The chain has TRBV12-5 and TRBJ2-7, with D tentatively TRBD1 or TRBD2 (5 bases each). Germline loops: CDR1 LGHNT, CDR2 FRNRAP. There are 17 residues in the CDR3. Trimming removed 1 base from V and 0 bases from J, with 16 bases in between.